This TCR beta chain was recorded in a study of T cell responses to AZD1222 COVID-19 vaccine. Overall study results and limits: At baseline, seropositivity was found in only a handful of AZD1222 recipients. Regions 160-218 and 743-854 held dominance among vaccine-associated CD4 TCRs, which spanned spike. Among spike-specific TCRs, nearly half reportedly target unmutated variant regions. Repertoires were sampled only after the peak T cell response.

Using immunoSEQ multiplex PCR, the repertoire was profiled, and TCRdb retains in-frame clones only, with some absent. The sample includes some 130,000 clones, approximately 88% seen only once; the top ten take approximately 4%. With respect to this clone: What it binds is not known.

The trim removed 5 bases at V and 8 bases at J, leaving 6 bases unmatched. Germline assignment: CDR1 SNHLY and CDR2 FYNNEI. The CDR3 extends over 15 amino acids. The V gene is TRBV2, the J gene TRBJ1-6; TRBD1 agrees at 10 bases. The sequence came from an adult in good health. The sample consisted of peripheral blood, taken on day 0 of AZD1222 vaccination. As DNA, the CDR3 is TGTGCCAGCAGTTACCGGGACAGGGGATATTCACCCCTCCACTTT. Translating it yields CASSYRDRGYSPLHF.